These T cell receptor beta chains were read from a single sample in a study of blood T cell repertoires in COVID-19. Sequenced by immunoSEQ multiplex PCR; TCRdb stores in-frame clones only, minus some. The sample has a few hundred thousand clones, roughly 90% seen once; the top ten hold 5% to 7%. Sequencing was performed on peripheral blood. The origin of the receptors is a man between 18 and 35 years old who had recovered from COVID-19. CDR3s include the opening cysteine and the closing phenylalanine or tryptophan. The D gene is left open where the match is weak. Only some rows state a clone size, as once, few, many or a class for expanded clones.

d_gene,v_gene,j_gene,abundance,CDR3nt,CDR3aa
TRBD2,TRBV12-5,TRBJ2-1,-,TGTGCTAGTGCCGACGACTTTGGGGCGGGAGAACTCAATGAGCAGTTCTTC,CASADDFGAGELNEQFF
TRBD2,TRBV27,TRBJ2-7,-,TGTGCCAGCAGTTTATTGTCCGGGAGGGCCTTTCACGAGCAGTACTTC,CASSLLSGRAFHEQYF
-,TRBV29-1,TRBJ1-1,-,TGCAGCGTACAACAGGGAACTGAAGCTTTCTTT,CSVQQGTEAFF
TRBD1,TRBV9,TRBJ1-2,-,TGTGCCAGCAGCCCTGGGACAGGTAGTGGCTACACCTTC,CASSPGTGSGYTF
TRBD1,TRBV4-1,TRBJ1-3,-,TGCGCCAGCAGCCAAGTGGACAGGGCTGGAAACACCATATATTTT,CASSQVDRAGNTIYF
TRBD2,TRBV9,TRBJ2-5,once,TGTGCCAGCAGCGAGGCTAGCGGGCAGACCCAGTACTTC,CASSEASGQTQYF
TRBD2,TRBV9,TRBJ2-1,-,TGTGCCAGCAGCCCCCGACTAGCGGGGGGGCGAAATGAGCAGTTCTTC,CASSPRLAGGRNEQFF
TRBD2,TRBV11-3,TRBJ2-5,-,TGTGCCAGCAGCTTTTCGGGGGGGCCGGGAGAGACCCAGTACTTC,CASSFSGGPGETQYF
-,TRBV20-1,TRBJ2-5,-,TGCAGTGCGACGACAGAATCGACCCAGTACTTC,CSATTESTQYF
TRBD2,TRBV27,TRBJ2-3,-,TGTGCCAGCAGTTTAATCTTTCTAGCGGGACGCACAGATACGCAGTATTTT,CASSLIFLAGRTDTQYF
-,TRBV4-1,TRBJ1-5,few,TGCGCCAGCAGCCAAGGGCATAGCAATCAGCCCCAGCATTTT,CASSQGHSNQPQHF